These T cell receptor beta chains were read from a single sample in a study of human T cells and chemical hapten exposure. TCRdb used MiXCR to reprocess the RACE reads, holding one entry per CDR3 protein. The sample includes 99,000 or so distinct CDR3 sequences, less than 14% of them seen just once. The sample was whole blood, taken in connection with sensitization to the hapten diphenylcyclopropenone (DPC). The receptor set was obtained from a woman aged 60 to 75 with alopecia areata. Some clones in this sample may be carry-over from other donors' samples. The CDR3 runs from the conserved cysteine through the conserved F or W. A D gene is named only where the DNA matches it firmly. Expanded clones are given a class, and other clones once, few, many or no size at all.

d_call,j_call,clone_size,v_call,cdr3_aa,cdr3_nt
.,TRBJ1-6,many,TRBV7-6,CASSLAEVDSPLHF,TGTGCCAGCAGCTTGGCGGAGGTGGATTCACCCCTCCACTTT
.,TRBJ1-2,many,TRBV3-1,CASSHSDRRENYGYTF,TGTGCCAGCAGCCACTCCGACCGAAGGGAGAACTATGGCTACACCTTC
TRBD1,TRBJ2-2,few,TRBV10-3,CAISSTGAANTGELFF,TGTGCCATCAGTTCGACAGGGGCCGCGAACACCGGGGAGCTGTTTTTT
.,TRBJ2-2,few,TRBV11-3,CASSLEAGMNTGELFF,TGTGCCAGCAGCTTAGAGGCGGGGATGAACACCGGGGAGCTGTTTTTT
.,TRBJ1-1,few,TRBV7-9,CASSLAVHTEAFF,TGTGCCAGCAGCTTAGCGGTTCACACTGAAGCTTTCTTT
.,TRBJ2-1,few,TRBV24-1,CATSDRTSTSSYNEQFF,TGTGCCACCAGTGATAGGACTTCCACAAGCTCCTACAATGAGCAGTTCTTC
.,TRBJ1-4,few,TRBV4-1,CASSQERGAANEKLFF,TGCGCCAGCAGCCAAGAAAGAGGGGCAGCTAATGAAAAACTGTTTTTT
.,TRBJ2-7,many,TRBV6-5,CASRRGGPTYEQYF,TGTGCCAGCAGAAGGGGGGGGCCCACCTACGAGCAGTACTTC
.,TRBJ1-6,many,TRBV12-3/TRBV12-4,CASSLRERGSPLHF,TGTGCCAGCAGTTTGAGGGAGCGAGGTTCACCCCTCCACTTT
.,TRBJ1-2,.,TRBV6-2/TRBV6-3,CASSDSPGLRNYGYTF,TGTGCCAGCAGTGATTCCCCGGGCCTTAGGAACTATGGCTACACCTTC